The clone carrying this TCR beta chain was counted once. Trimming removed 11 bases from V and 4 bases from J; junction bases left unmatched: 10. CDR1 and CDR2 from the germline V gene are LNHDA and SQIVND (reference sequence). The length of the CDR3 is 14 residues. This specimen belongs to a study of cytomegalovirus exposure and HLA in healthy donors. Those who donated were healthy bone marrow donors. Primers included in the PCR were 60 Vbeta and 13 Jbeta primers. Profiled with immunoSEQ multiplex PCR; TCRdb holds only in-frame clones, not every one. The data show about 170,000 clones, with around 85% seen just once and less than 2.5% held by the top ten.

The TCR sequence derives from a male donor in good health and CMV-seronegative. Material: PBMCs. The chain links TRBV19 to TRBJ1-4; 7 bases line up with TRBD1. The CDR3 protein is CASHRTGDNEKLFF. In nucleotides, the CDR3 is TGTGCCTCCCATCGGACAGGAGATAATGAAAAACTGTTTTTT. The complete variable domain, with remaining parts taken from reference TRBV19 and TRBJ1-4, reads DGGITQSPKYLFRKEGQNVTLSCEQNLNHDAMYWYRQDPGQGLRLIYYSQIVNDFQKGDIAEGYSVSREKKESFPLTVTSAQKNPTAFYLCASHRTGDNEKLFFGSGTQLSVL.